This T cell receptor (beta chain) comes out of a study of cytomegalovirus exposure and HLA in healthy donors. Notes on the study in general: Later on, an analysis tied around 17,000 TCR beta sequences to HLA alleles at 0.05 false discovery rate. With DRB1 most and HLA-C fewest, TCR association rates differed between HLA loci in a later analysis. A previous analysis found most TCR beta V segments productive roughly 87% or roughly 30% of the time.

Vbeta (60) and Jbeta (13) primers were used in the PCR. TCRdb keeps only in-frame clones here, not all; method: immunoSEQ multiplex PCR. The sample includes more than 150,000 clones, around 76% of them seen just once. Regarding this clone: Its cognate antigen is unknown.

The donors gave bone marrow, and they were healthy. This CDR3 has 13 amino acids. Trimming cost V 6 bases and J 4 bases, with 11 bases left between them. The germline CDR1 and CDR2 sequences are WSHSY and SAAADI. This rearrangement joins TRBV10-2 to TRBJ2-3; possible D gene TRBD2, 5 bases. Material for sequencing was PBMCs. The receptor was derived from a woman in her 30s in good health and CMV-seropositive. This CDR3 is CASSPTRADTQYF. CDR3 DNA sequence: TGCGCCAGCAGCCCGACGAGGGCAGATACGCAGTATTTT.